The T cell receptor (beta chain) described here comes from a study of monozygotic twins with inflammatory bowel disease. Points from the study as a whole: The study supported no single strong signal or clonotype linked to IBD.

CDR1 is SGDLS and CDR2 is YYNGEE in the germline V gene. This CDR3 comprises 16 residues. Every TCR library consumed about 3,500 ng of total RNA. TCRdb re-analyzed the 5' RACE reads; it lists each CDR3 protein once, without DNA. Reported are 200,000 to 250,000 distinct CDR3 sequences; the ten largest clones contain roughly 1.7%. As to this clonotype: Its antigen remains unidentified.

Someone took an approximately 2.4 ml blood sample from each of the donors. V usage is TRBV9 and J usage is TRBJ1-2; the D call of TRBD1 rests on TCRdb alone, since no DNA is present to check it. Source material: blood. This sequence originates from a human donor with ulcerative colitis or Crohn's disease, or a healthy co-twin of an affected twin (not recorded which). CDR3 in amino acids: CASSRGAGVISYGYTF.